A selection of T cell receptor beta chains follows, all from one sample in a study of blood T cells in healthy people across ages. TCRdb passed the 5' RACE reads through MiXCR, listing each CDR3 protein once. In the table there are about a million distinct CDR3 sequences, roughly 51% of which are singletons. The sequencing input was blood. These receptors were obtained from a woman in her sixties in good health. The CDR3 runs from the conserved cysteine through the conserved F or W. The order of the fields is CDR3 protein, CDR3 DNA, clone size, J gene, V gene, D gene. A D gene is named only where the DNA matches it firmly. Clone size appears in some rows only: once, few, many, or a class for an expanded clone.

CDR3: CASQDRSSYEQYF
DNA: TGTGCCAGTCAGGACAGGAGCTCCTACGAGCAGTACTTC
size: few
J: TRBJ2-7
V: TRBV6-6
D: TRBD1

CDR3: CSAPGRVNTEAFF
DNA: TGCAGTGCTCCCGGCAGGGTGAACACTGAAGCTTTCTTT
size: few
J: TRBJ1-1
V: TRBV20-1
D: -

CDR3: CASSLLLGGKGEKLFF
DNA: TGTGCCAGCAGCCTCCTCCTAGGGGGGAAGGGTGAAAAACTGTTTTTT
size: -
J: TRBJ1-4
V: TRBV7-9
D: -

CDR3: CASSPPPPSYEQYF
DNA: TGTGCCAGCAGCCCCCCCCCGCCATCCTACGAGCAGTACTTC
size: -
J: TRBJ2-7
V: TRBV11-2
D: -

CDR3: CASSLVFLAINNEQFF
DNA: TGTGCCAGCAGTTTAGTTTTCCTAGCAATTAACAATGAGCAGTTCTTC
size: -
J: TRBJ2-1
V: TRBV27
D: -

CDR3: CASSQDRGRGNTEAFF
DNA: TGTGCCAGCAGCCAGGACAGGGGGCGAGGTAACACTGAAGCTTTCTTT
size: -
J: TRBJ1-1
V: TRBV28
D: TRBD1

CDR3: CASSDRETGAYNEQFF
DNA: TGCGCCAGCAGCGACAGGGAGACGGGGGCCTACAATGAGCAGTTCTTC
size: -
J: TRBJ2-1
V: TRBV5-1
D: -

CDR3: CASSLSLGGPQGQQYF
DNA: TGTGCCAGCAGTTTAAGTCTAGGAGGTCCCCAGGGCCAGCAGTACTTC
size: -
J: TRBJ2-5
V: TRBV12-3/TRBV12-4
D: -

CDR3: CSAMVQGNTYEQYF
DNA: TGCAGTGCTATGGTACAGGGAAATACCTACGAGCAGTACTTC
size: -
J: TRBJ2-7
V: TRBV20-1
D: -

CDR3: CASRPPGAVAGYTF
DNA: TGTGCCAGCAGGCCGCCAGGGGCAGTTGCTGGCTACACCTTC
size: few
J: TRBJ1-2
V: TRBV27
D: -

CDR3: CASSYSYPAGRETQYF
DNA: TGTGCCAGCAGTTACTCGTACCCAGCGGGGCGAGAGACCCAGTACTTC
size: -
J: TRBJ2-5
V: TRBV6-5
D: TRBD2

CDR3: CASSSQQAYYGYTF
DNA: TGCGCCAGCAGCTCACAACAGGCGTACTATGGCTACACCTTC
size: -
J: TRBJ1-2
V: TRBV5-1
D: -

CDR3: CASSQDFVGTDTQYF
DNA: TGTGCCAGCAGCCAAGATTTCGTAGGGACAGATACGCAGTATTTT
size: -
J: TRBJ2-3
V: TRBV3-1
D: -

CDR3: CATSRGRLTETQYF
DNA: TGTGCCACCAGCAGAGGGAGGCTCACAGAGACGCAGTATTTT
size: -
J: TRBJ2-3
V: TRBV15
D: -

CDR3: CASSQVLAGVGTQYF
DNA: TGCGCCAGCAGCCAAGTGCTAGCGGGAGTAGGGACCCAGTACTTC
size: once
J: TRBJ2-5
V: TRBV4-1
D: TRBD2

CDR3: CASSLNPPGELFF
DNA: TGTGCCAGCAGCCTTAACCCACCTGGGGAGCTGTTTTTT
size: -
J: TRBJ2-2
V: TRBV28
D: -

CDR3: CASILAGANVLTF
DNA: TGTGCCAGCATCCTGGCTGGGGCCAACGTCCTGACTTTC
size: -
J: TRBJ2-6
V: TRBV12-3/TRBV12-4
D: -

CDR3: CASSSKENYGYTF
DNA: TGTGCCAGCAGCTCGAAAGAGAACTATGGCTACACCTTC
size: -
J: TRBJ1-2
V: TRBV5-6
D: -

CDR3: CSVAPQQGGEQFF
DNA: TGCAGCGTTGCCCCCCAGCAGGGTGGGGAGCAGTTCTTC
size: few
J: TRBJ2-1
V: TRBV29-1
D: -

CDR3: CASSLPRESQETQYF
DNA: TGTGCCAGCAGCCTACCGCGGGAGAGCCAAGAGACCCAGTACTTC
size: few
J: TRBJ2-5
V: TRBV3-1
D: TRBD2

CDR3: CASSYAPGQINQPQHF
DNA: TGTGCCAGCAGTTACGCCCCGGGACAGATTAATCAGCCCCAGCATTTT
size: -
J: TRBJ1-5
V: TRBV6-2/TRBV6-3
D: TRBD1

CDR3: CASSPLADQETQYF
DNA: TGTGCCAGCTCACCACTAGCGGATCAAGAGACCCAGTACTTC
size: few
J: TRBJ2-5
V: TRBV18
D: -

CDR3: CASSQDRVGFSGNTIYF
DNA: TGTGCCAGCAGCCAAGATCGGGTTGGGTTTTCAGGAAACACCATATATTTT
size: -
J: TRBJ1-3
V: TRBV4-2
D: -

CDR3: CASSLYADSYEQYF
DNA: TGTGCCAGCAGTTTATATGCGGACTCATACGAGCAGTACTTC
size: -
J: TRBJ2-7
V: TRBV27
D: -

CDR3: CASSRLGSGYTF
DNA: TGTGCCAGCAGCCGACTCGGGAGCGGCTACACCTTC
size: -
J: TRBJ1-2
V: TRBV6-2/TRBV6-3
D: -

CDR3: CASSPGQENNEQFF
DNA: TGCGCCAGCAGCCCCGGACAGGAAAACAATGAGCAGTTCTTC
size: -
J: TRBJ2-1
V: TRBV5-1
D: TRBD1

CDR3: CASSQDPTSRHHEQYF
DNA: TGCGCCAGCAGCCAAGATCCTACCTCGCGCCACCACGAGCAGTACTTC
size: -
J: TRBJ2-7
V: TRBV4-3
D: -

CDR3: CSARDQVWSNQPQHF
DNA: TGCAGTGCTAGAGATCAGGTTTGGAGCAATCAGCCCCAGCATTTT
size: few
J: TRBJ1-5
V: TRBV20-1
D: -

CDR3: CANQNNRGSGEKLFF
DNA: TGCGCCAACCAAAACAACAGGGGGTCTGGTGAAAAACTGTTTTTT
size: -
J: TRBJ1-4
V: TRBV5-1
D: TRBD1

CDR3: CASSLVQGARTGELFF
DNA: TGCGCCAGCAGCTTGGTACAGGGGGCGCGTACCGGGGAGCTGTTTTTT
size: -
J: TRBJ2-2
V: TRBV5-1
D: TRBD1

CDR3: CASSLVRNSVDEQFF
DNA: TGTGCCAGCAGCCTAGTTCGGAATAGTGTTGATGAGCAGTTCTTC
size: few
J: TRBJ2-1
V: TRBV7-2
D: -

CDR3: CSARDSGGLIGYTF
DNA: TGCAGTGCTAGAGACTCAGGGGGGCTGATAGGCTACACCTTC
size: -
J: TRBJ1-2
V: TRBV20-1
D: TRBD1

CDR3: CSARLGLGLAAYEQYF
DNA: TGCAGTGCTAGACTGGGGCTGGGACTAGCGGCCTACGAGCAGTACTTC
size: few
J: TRBJ2-7
V: TRBV20-1
D: TRBD2

CDR3: CSAPDQGGGRKYEQYF
DNA: TGCAGTGCCCCCGATCAAGGCGGGGGGCGCAAATACGAGCAGTACTTC
size: -
J: TRBJ2-7
V: TRBV20-1
D: TRBD2

CDR3: CASSSWTETGYEQYF
DNA: TGTGCCAGCAGTTCGTGGACAGAGACGGGCTACGAGCAGTACTTC
size: -
J: TRBJ2-7
V: TRBV28
D: -

CDR3: CASRNSRAPEAFF
DNA: TGTGCCAGCCGAAACAGCAGGGCCCCTGAAGCTTTCTTT
size: once
J: TRBJ1-1
V: TRBV6-5
D: -

CDR3: CASSDRDSSYEQYF
DNA: TGTGCCAGCAGCGATAGGGACAGCTCCTACGAGCAGTACTTC
size: few
J: TRBJ2-7
V: TRBV7-9
D: TRBD1

CDR3: CASSSTSGNRGYEQYF
DNA: TGTGCCAGCAGCTCCACTAGCGGGAACCGGGGGTACGAGCAGTACTTC
size: -
J: TRBJ2-7
V: TRBV7-9
D: TRBD2

CDR3: CASTNRGTRNQPQHF
DNA: TGTGCCAGCACAAATAGAGGAACAAGAAATCAGCCCCAGCATTTT
size: -
J: TRBJ1-5
V: TRBV28
D: -

CDR3: CASGTPGVQETQYF
DNA: TGTGCCAGCGGGACCCCAGGGGTCCAAGAGACCCAGTACTTC
size: few
J: TRBJ2-5
V: TRBV3-1
D: -